Reported below is one T cell receptor (beta chain). The data stem from a study of blood T cell repertoires in COVID-19. Sequencing was performed with immunoSEQ multiplex PCR; in TCRdb, only in-frame clones are kept and a portion is missing. In the table there are 250,000 to 300,000 clones, 90% of which are singletons. Trimming at V came to 1 base and at J to 9 bases, leaving 11 bases not matched to a gene. Per the germline V gene, CDR1 is LNHNV and CDR2 is YYDKDF (reference sequence). This CDR3 has 16 residues. This receptor was obtained from a woman aged 25-40 years who had recovered from COVID-19. The rearrangement links TRBV15 to TRBJ2-1, with 8 bases matching TRBD2. Sequenced sample: PBMCs or T cells enriched from blood (not recorded which). The CDR3 sequence is CATSRARSGSFGEQFF. CDR3 coding DNA: TGTGCCACCAGCAGAGCACGGAGCGGGAGTTTCGGTGAGCAGTTCTTC.